These 20 T cell receptor beta chains were all obtained from the same sample, sequenced in a study of blood T cell repertoires in COVID-19. Profiling relied on immunoSEQ multiplex PCR, and the TCRdb table lists in-frame clones only, not all of them. The sample holds more than 350,000 clones; roughly nine tenths are singletons and the top ten take over 0.95%. Sequencing was done on a sample of PBMCs or T cells enriched from blood (not recorded which). The origin of the receptors is a man in his late teens or twenties who had recovered from COVID-19.

This chain uses TRBV2 with TRBJ2-2; 7 bases map to TRBD1. V shed 5 bases and J 5 bases; nucleotides not matched to a gene: 5. Germline lookup yields CDR1 SNHLY and CDR2 FYNNEI. The CDR3 spans 14 residues. The DNA for the CDR3 is TGTGCCAGCAGTACTCAGGGGGTAACCGGGGAGCTGTTTTTT. It is translated as CASSTQGVTGELFF.

V is TRBV5-4 and J is TRBJ1-2, with D maybe TRBD1 (5 bases). The CDR3 consists of 14 residues. V lost 1 base, J lost 4 bases, and 11 bases lay in between. Germline V lookup: CDR1 SGHNT, CDR2 YYREEE (reference sequence). The CDR3: CASSLMGQGYGYTF. CDR3 sequence (DNA): TGTGCCAGCAGCTTGATGGGGCAGGGCTATGGCTACACCTTC. The full variable domain, in which reference TRBV5-4 and TRBJ1-2 provide the parts outside the CDR3, is ETGVTQSPTHLIKTRGQQVTLRCSSQSGHNTVSWYQQALGQGPQFIFQYYREEENGRGNFPPRFSGLQFPNYSSELNVNALELDDSALYLCASSLMGQGYGYTFGSGTRLTVV.

The rearrangement joins TRBV12-3 or TRBV12-4 to TRBJ2-2; unclear D gene. Trimming pared 6 bases from V and 6 bases from J, leaving 11 bases between. CDR3 length equals 13 residues. In DNA form, the CDR3 reads TGTGCCAGCAGCCGCTTAGAGGCCGGGGAGCTGTTTTTT. As protein: CASSRLEAGELFF.

V usage is TRBV27 and J usage is TRBJ1-1; D remains unclear. Germline V gene lookup returns CDR1 MNHEY and CDR2 SMNVEV (reference sequence). V was pared by 6 bases and J by 4 bases, with 15 bases between. CDR3 length: 14 amino acids. CDR3 amino acids: CASSRREGITEAFF. As DNA, the CDR3 is TGTGCCAGCAGCAGGAGGGAAGGGATCACTGAAGCTTTCTTT.

Comment on this clone: The same CDR3 arises from other DNA sequences in this sample as well. The V and J genes are TRBV3-1 (or the pseudogene TRBV3-2) and TRBJ2-7; unclear D gene. Trimming pared 4 bases from V and 3 bases from J, leaving 4 bases between. CDR3 size: 11 residues. The V gene's germline CDR1 is LGHDT and CDR2 YNNKEL (reference sequence). CDR3 sequence: CASSLHYEQYF. In DNA, the CDR3 is TGTGCCAGCAGCCTTCACTACGAGCAGTACTTC.

This chain joins TRBV28 and TRBJ2-1, with 7 bases identical to TRBD2. The germline gives CDR1 MDHEN, CDR2 SYDVKM. Trimming at V came to 8 bases and at J to 7 bases, leaving 5 bases not matched to a gene. The CDR3 is 12 residues long. This chain's CDR3 is CASLIGGNEQFF. The CDR3 bases are TGTGCCAGCCTTATCGGGGGGAATGAGCAGTTCTTC.

CDR3 region: CASSHGSTITMEQYF. In DNA form, the CDR3 reads TGTGCCAGCAGTCACGGATCGACAATTACCATGGAGCAGTACTTC. This chain uses TRBV28 with TRBJ2-7; D not resolved. V lost 5 bases, J lost 7 bases, and 21 bases lay in between. Germline CDR1 MDHEN, CDR2 SYDVKM. This CDR3 contains 15 residues.

The rearrangement uses TRBV3-1 (or the pseudogene TRBV3-2) and TRBJ2-7; 11 bases are shared with TRBD2. Germline values: CDR1 LGHDT, CDR2 YNNKEL (reference sequence). This CDR3 is built from 15 residues. Trimming at V came to 1 base and at J to 2 bases, leaving 1 base not matched to a gene. CDR3 DNA: TGTGCCAGCAGCCAAGCTAGCGGGGGGACCTACGAGCAGTACTTC. It translates to CASSQASGGTYEQYF.

The genes are TRBV7-9 and TRBJ1-2; D might be TRBD1 (5 bases). V gave up 3 bases and J gave up 0 bases, with 14 bases separating them. Per germline, CDR1 SEHNR and CDR2 FQNEAQ (reference sequence). The CDR3 runs 16 residues. CDR3 DNA: TGTGCCAGCAGCTTGGCCCCTAGGGGCCCTAACTATGGCTACACCTTC. This translates into CASSLAPRGPNYGYTF.

The chain uses TRBV2 and TRBJ1-1; D may be TRBD1 (6 bases). V shed 5 bases and J shed 1 base, with 14 bases lying between them. Germline V gives CDR1 SNHLY, CDR2 FYNNEI. The CDR3 consists of 15 residues. This chain's CDR3 is CASSFFPDRNTEAFF. CDR3 bases: TGTGCCAGCAGTTTTTTCCCGGACAGGAACACTGAAGCTTTCTTT. The variable domain in full, completed from reference TRBV2 and TRBJ1-1, reads EPEVTQTPSHQVTQMGQEVILRCVPISNHLYFYWYRQILGQKVEFLVSFYNNEISEKSEIFDDQFSVERPDGSNFTLKIRSTKLEDSAMYFCASSFFPDRNTEAFFGQGTRLTVV.

The CDR3 spells CASSKRAAGEGYTF. The CDR3 DNA is TGTGCCAGCAGTAAAAGAGCCGCGGGGGAGGGCTACACCTTC. The gene calls are TRBV27 and TRBJ1-2, with D maybe TRBD1 (5 bases). This CDR3 has 14 amino acids. Germline V lookup: CDR1 MNHEY, CDR2 SMNVEV (reference sequence). V was pared by 5 bases and J by 8 bases, with 18 bases between.

The rearrangement joins TRBV7-8 to TRBJ1-4; no firm D call. Germline CDR1 reads SGHVS; CDR2 reads FQNEAQ. This CDR3 has 14 amino acids. V was shortened by 0 bases and J by 8 bases, with 10 bases between the two germline ends. CDR3: CASSLAPVPEKLFF. The CDR3 DNA reads as TGTGCCAGCAGCTTAGCCCCAGTCCCCGAAAAACTGTTTTTT.

V and J are TRBV5-4 and TRBJ2-7, with 8 positions matching TRBD1. Per germline, CDR1 SGHNT and CDR2 YYREEE (reference sequence). J was trimmed by 2 bases and V by 4 bases; bases with no gene match: 11. CDR3 length equals 16 residues. The CDR3 reads CASSAGQVKVTYEQYF. The CDR3 DNA follows: TGTGCCAGCAGCGCGGGACAGGTAAAGGTAACCTACGAGCAGTACTTC.

The J gene is TRBJ1-1, the V gene TRBV20-1; D is perhaps TRBD1 (6 bases). V was shortened by 3 bases and J by 3 bases, with 17 bases between the two germline ends. In germline, CDR1 is DFQATT, CDR2 SNEGSKA (reference sequence). This CDR3 region has 15 residues. The CDR3 coding sequence is TGCAGTGCTAGTGGGGGGCGCGACGCGGACACTGAAGCTTTCTTT. Translating it yields CSASGGRDADTEAFF.

The chain uses TRBV28 and TRBJ2-1; TRBD2 might be the D (5 bases). In germline, CDR1 is MDHEN, CDR2 SYDVKM. CDR3 size: 16 residues. The V end lost 6 bases, the J end lost 8 bases, and 23 bases lay between the germline ends. CDR3 bases: TGTGCCAGCAGCTCCGGTAAGCGGACCCGTAGGGATGAGCAGTTCTTC. Protein sequence: CASSSGKRTRRDEQFF.

V gene TRBV7-2 combines with J gene TRBJ1-6, with 7 nucleotides matching TRBD1. V dropped 1 base and J dropped 9; count of bases not matched to a gene: 6. The CDR3 consists of 15 residues. Germline V lookup: CDR1 SGHTA, CDR2 FQGNSA. CDR3 loop: CASSLGGTVFSPLHF. CDR3 bases: TGTGCCAGCAGCTTAGGTGGGACAGTTTTTTCACCCCTCCACTTT.

On this clone itself: Other DNA sequences from this sample encode an identical CDR3 as well. The chain employs TRBV20-1 and TRBJ2-1; D gene uncertain. The germline V gene has CDR1 DFQATT and CDR2 SNEGSKA (reference sequence). The CDR3 has 11 residues. V was pared by 2 bases and J by 4 bases, with 3 bases between. CDR3 nucleotide sequence: TGCAGTGCTAGACAGTACAATGAGCAGTTCTTC. Translating gives CSARQYNEQFF.

The CDR3 sequence: CASSVDRGLNTIYF. CDR3 DNA sequence: TGTGCCAGCAGTGTGGACAGGGGTTTGAACACCATATATTTT. V usage is TRBV2 and J usage is TRBJ1-3, with TRBD1 matching 9 bases. Losses at the gene ends were 4 bases for V and 7 bases for J; bases not matched to a gene: 5. This CDR3 spans 14 amino acids. From germline, CDR1 is SNHLY and CDR2 FYNNEI.

The genes are TRBV10-1 and TRBJ1-3; the D gene is possibly TRBD1 (6 bases). The ends were cut back, 3 bases at V and 1 base at J, with 13 bases in the middle. Germline assignment: CDR1 WNHNN and CDR2 SYGVQD (reference sequence). There are 16 residues in the CDR3. In DNA, the CDR3 is TGCGCCAGCAGTGATCTGGGGGCTAGTTCTGGAAACACCATATATTTT. Amino acid sequence: CASSDLGASSGNTIYF.

The V gene is TRBV12-5, the J gene TRBJ2-2, with a tentative D call TRBD1 (6 bases). The CDR3 totals 19 residues. From germline, CDR1 is LGHNT and CDR2 FRNRAP. V was trimmed by 0 bases and J by 4 bases, leaving 21 bases between them. The DNA for the CDR3 is TGTGCTAGTGGTTTGGTTGTAGTGGTTAGACAGGTTATCACCGGGGAGCTGTTTTTT. It specifies CASGLVVVVRQVITGELFF. Supplemented by reference TRBV12-5 and TRBJ2-2, the full variable domain reads DARVTQTPRHKVTEMGQEVTMRCQPILGHNTVFWYRQTMMQGLELLAYFRNRAPLDDSGMPKDRFSAEMPDATLATLKIQPSEPRDSAVYFCASGLVVVVRQVITGELFFGEGSRLTVL.